This T cell receptor (beta chain) was retrieved from a study of T cells after yellow fever vaccination. About the research overall: Researchers used SMART-Seq v4 Ultra Low Input to prepare fractions that had low cell numbers.

V lost 0 bases, J lost 13 bases, and 7 bases stayed unmatched. From germline, CDR1 is SGHRS and CDR2 YFSETQ. The CDR3 extends over 13 amino acids. Generation of TCR cDNA used 5'RACE template switching (which added a universal primer site and UMIs). MiXCR was run by TCRdb on the 5' RACE reads, yielding one entry per CDR3 protein. The sample includes 300,000 to 400,000 distinct CDR3 sequences, 3.5% to 4.5% of them seen just once. This clonotype has ten or more counts. The sample consisted of PBMCs, taken 5 days after the yellow fever booster vaccination. The gene calls are TRBV5-1 and TRBJ2-1, with 7 bases fitting TRBD1. The sequence derives from a man younger than 35 who received the YFV17D yellow fever vaccine. CDR3 in DNA: TGCGCCAGCAGCTTGGGGGGACAGAGACCCCAGTTCTTC. Residues: CASSLGGQRPQFF. Full variable domain (remainder filled in from reference TRBV5-1 and TRBJ2-1): KAGVTQTPRYLIKTRGQQVTLSCSPISGHRSVSWYQQTPGQGLQFLFEYFSETQRNKGNFPGRFSGRQFSNSRSEMNVSTLELGDSALYLCASSLGGQRPQFFGPGTRLTVL.